These 13 T cell receptor beta chains were sequenced from one sample in a study of blood T cell repertoires in COVID-19. Profiling relied on immunoSEQ multiplex PCR, and the TCRdb table lists in-frame clones only, not all of them. The table records about 230,000 clones, approximately 84% of them present only once. Sequenced sample: peripheral blood. The receptors were sampled from a woman older than 75 with acute or convalescent COVID-19.

This clone appeared once. V is TRBV29-1 and J is TRBJ1-6, with D perhaps TRBD1 (6 bases). V was pared by 4 bases and J by 7 bases, with 17 bases between. The length of the CDR3 is 15 residues. Germline V gives CDR1 SQVTM, CDR2 ANQGSEA. The chain's CDR3 is CSVAVHQGPNSPLHF. In DNA form, the CDR3 reads TGCAGCGTTGCTGTCCACCAGGGGCCAAATTCACCCCTCCACTTT.

The chain carries TRBV5-5 and TRBJ1-1; no reliable D call. Germline values: CDR1 SGHKS, CDR2 YYEKEE (reference sequence). Trimming took 4 bases from V and 8 from J, leaving 15 bases between them. The CDR3 has 13 amino acids. Here the CDR3 reads CASSPLSSGEAFF. CDR3 coding DNA: TGTGCCAGCAGCCCCTTATCGTCGGGAGAAGCTTTCTTT.

The chain couples TRBV12-5 to TRBJ2-3, with a tentative D call TRBD2 (6 bases). Germline CDR1 reads LGHNT; CDR2 reads FRNRAP. The germline V and J ends were trimmed by 2 bases and 0 bases, with 12 bases remaining between them. The CDR3 has 16 residues. In nucleotides, the CDR3 is TGTGCTAGTGGTTTGCCACGGGAGATTAGCACAGATACGCAGTATTTT. It codes for CASGLPREISTDTQYF.

The sample holds a few counts of this clone. The V and J genes are TRBV7-2 and TRBJ1-1; TRBD1 might be the D (5 bases). CDR1 is SGHTA and CDR2 is FQGNSA in the germline V gene. CDR3 length: 16 residues. The V end lost 4 bases, the J end lost 5 bases, and 20 bases lay between the germline ends. The CDR3 protein is CASSYRSRVRGTEAFF. CDR3 nucleotides: TGTGCCAGCAGCTATAGGTCGAGGGTCCGGGGGACTGAAGCTTTCTTT.

CDR3 in DNA: TGTGCCAGCAGCGCCCCGACAGGGATCGGCACTGAAGCTTTCTTT. Amino acids: CASSAPTGIGTEAFF. The gene calls are TRBV25-1 and TRBJ1-1; TRBD1 agrees at 7 bases. Germline CDR1 MGHDK, CDR2 SYGVNS. Trimming removed 6 bases from V and 4 bases from J; junction bases left unmatched: 11. This CDR3 has 15 amino acids.

This chain connects TRBV9 to TRBJ2-1, with D possibly being TRBD1 (7 bases). Trimming took 4 bases from V and 6 from J, leaving 17 bases between them. Germline CDR1 reads SGDLS; CDR2 reads YYNGEE. This CDR3 has 15 amino acids. Here the CDR3 DNA reads TGTGCCAGCAGCCAGGGGGGAGTCTCGGGCAATGAGCAGTTCTTC. Translation: CASSQGGVSGNEQFF.

The gene calls are TRBV12-3 or TRBV12-4 and TRBJ1-2; TRBD1 is a possible D gene (6 bases). The CDR3 covers 12 residues. V was cut by 5 bases and J by 5 bases, with 9 bases left in between. The CDR3 DNA reads TGTGCCAGCAGTGGCACAGGGTATGGCTACACCTTC. Its protein is CASSGTGYGYTF.

The chain couples TRBV5-1 to TRBJ1-2; D gene unclear. Germline CDR1 reads SGHRS; CDR2 reads YFSETQ. This CDR3 region has 14 residues. Trimming cost V 2 bases and J 2 bases, with 10 bases left between them. The CDR3 region has the DNA TGCGCCAGCAGCTTAGACACCAGCAACTATGGCTACACCTTC. Its protein is CASSLDTSNYGYTF.

The chain employs TRBV11-1 and TRBJ2-1; D unresolved. The CDR3 consists of 12 residues. Trimming removed 5 bases at V and 6 bases at J, with 8 bases between. CDR1 is SGHAT, CDR2 FQDESV, per germline (reference sequence). CDR3: CASSPKFNEQFF. CDR3 sequence (DNA): TGTGCCAGCAGCCCTAAGTTCAATGAGCAGTTCTTC.

The chain uses TRBV5-1 and TRBJ2-2; 10 nucleotides line up with TRBD2. Germline-derived CDR1 and CDR2 are SGHRS and YFSETQ. This CDR3 region has 16 residues. The V gene end was trimmed by 4 bases and the J gene end by 4 bases; junction bases not matched to a gene: 7. The CDR3 nucleotides read TGCGCCAGCAGCCGAGCCGGGACTAGCGCCACCGGGGAGCTGTTTTTT. This encodes CASSRAGTSATGELFF.

The sample holds many counts of this clone. V gene TRBV5-1 combines with J gene TRBJ2-1, with TRBD1 matching over 7 bases. The CDR3 sequence is 18 residues long. V dropped 4 bases and J dropped 11; count of bases not matched to a gene: 24. Germline lookup yields CDR1 SGHRS and CDR2 YFSETQ. CDR3 DNA: TGCGCCAGCAGCGACCAGCCGGGACAGTCGCTCGGTGGGGATAAGCAGTTCTTC. Protein sequence: CASSDQPGQSLGGDKQFF. The whole variable domain, remainder taken from reference TRBV5-1 and TRBJ2-1, is KAGVTQTPRYLIKTRGQQVTLSCSPISGHRSVSWYQQTPGQGLQFLFEYFSETQRNKGNFPGRFSGRQFSNSRSEMNVSTLELGDSALYLCASSDQPGQSLGGDKQFFGPGTRLTVL.

This chain links TRBV7-9 with TRBJ2-7, with D tentatively TRBD2 (6 bases). V was cut by 5 bases and J by 2 bases, with 19 bases left in between. This CDR3 contains 16 residues. CDR1 SEHNR and CDR2 FQNEAQ come from the germline V gene (reference sequence). The DNA for the CDR3 is TGTGCCAGCAGCCCGTCCCCGGGACTGGCTACCTACGAGCAGTACTTC. This sequence encodes CASSPSPGLATYEQYF.

The chain carries TRBV7-9 and TRBJ2-3; D is undetermined. The CDR3 is 16 amino acids. Germline values: CDR1 SEHNR, CDR2 FQNEAQ (reference sequence). The ends were cut back, 1 base at V and 2 bases at J, with 13 bases in the middle. This CDR3 reads CASSLVERSLTDTQYF. In DNA form, the CDR3 reads TGTGCCAGCAGCTTAGTAGAACGGTCTCTCACAGATACGCAGTATTTT. The whole variable domain, filled in from reference TRBV7-9 and TRBJ2-3, reads DTGVSQNPRHKITKRGQNVTFRCDPISEHNRLYWYRQTLGQGPEFLTYFQNEAQLEKSRLLSDRFSAERPKGSFSTLEIQRTEQGDSAMYLCASSLVERSLTDTQYFGPGTRLTVL.